A selection of T cell receptor beta chains follows, all from one sample in a study of CD8+ T cells in alopecia areata. Here immunoSEQ multiplex PCR was the method, and the copy in TCRdb shows in-frame clones only, minus some. This table holds 270,000 or so clones, about 62% found once. The source was CD4+ T cells sorted from blood, collected at week 24, from a patient treated with tofacitinib. These receptors originate from a human donor with alopecia areata. The CDR3 runs from the conserved cysteine through the conserved F or W. The order of the fields is D gene, V gene, clone size, J gene, CDR3 protein, CDR3 DNA. D genes are given only for firm matches. Clone size is stated in some rows and not others, as once, few, many or a class when expanded.

.	TRBV10-3	.	TRBJ2-2	CAISEWMAEGGELFF	TGTGCCATCAGTGAGTGGATGGCGGAAGGCGGGGAGCTGTTTTTT
TRBD1	TRBV27	.	TRBJ1-2	CASSSRDRGLKGYTF	TGTGCCAGCAGTTCACGGGACAGGGGGCTGAAGGGCTACACCTTC
TRBD1	TRBV5-1	.	TRBJ2-7	CASTRGTELEQYF	TGCGCCAGCACCCGTGGGACAGAGCTAGAGCAGTACTTC
.	TRBV7-2	.	TRBJ2-7	CASSFRGSAYEQYF	TGTGCCAGCAGCTTCAGAGGGTCTGCCTACGAGCAGTACTTC
TRBD1	TRBV7-9	few	TRBJ1-4	CASSPLQGESEKLFF	TGTGCCAGCAGCCCCCTCCAGGGGGAGAGTGAAAAACTGTTTTTT
.	TRBV5-1	.	TRBJ2-2	CASSSMGPGELFF	TGCGCCAGCAGCTCTATGGGACCCGGGGAGCTGTTTTTT
TRBD1	TRBV4-1	.	TRBJ1-2	CASSQETGGYGYTF	TGCGCCAGCAGCCAAGAGACAGGGGGCTATGGCTACACCTTC
.	TRBV28	.	TRBJ2-5	CASSSLSERDSETQYF	TGTGCCAGCAGTTCCCTATCCGAACGGGACTCAGAGACCCAGTACTTC
.	TRBV19	few	TRBJ1-5	CASTQYNQPQHF	TGTGCCAGTACCCAATACAATCAGCCCCAGCATTTT
.	TRBV30	.	TRBJ1-5	CAWTEGGHRFNQPQHF	TGTGCCTGGACCGAGGGGGGACACCGCTTCAATCAGCCCCAGCATTTT
TRBD2	TRBV30	.	TRBJ2-3	CAWRLAGGTDTQYF	TGTGCCTGGCGACTAGCGGGGGGCACAGATACGCAGTATTTT
.	TRBV2	once	TRBJ2-7	CASSPDAILSSYEQYF	TGTGCCAGCAGTCCGGACGCGATCCTTAGCTCCTACGAGCAGTACTTC
.	TRBV30	once	TRBJ2-4	CAWSLGGTAKNIQYF	TGTGCCTGGAGTTTGGGGGGTACGGCCAAAAACATTCAGTACTTC
TRBD2	TRBV4-2	.	TRBJ2-7	CASSRRTSGGQSSYEQYF	TGTGCCAGCAGCCGGAGGACTAGCGGGGGCCAAAGCTCCTACGAGCAGTACTTC
TRBD1	TRBV20-1	.	TRBJ2-7	CSAKTGSEQYF	TGCAGTGCTAAGACAGGGAGCGAGCAGTACTTC
TRBD1	TRBV28	few	TRBJ2-7	CASSLTGRRSYEQYF	TGTGCCAGCAGTTTGACAGGGCGAAGATCCTACGAGCAGTACTTC
.	TRBV2	.	TRBJ2-3	CASNLQGTPSPAGEYF	TGTGCCAGCAACCTGCAGGGGACTCCCTCCCCCGCTGGGGAGTATTTT
.	TRBV4-2	once	TRBJ2-5	CASSQDPGVAETQYF	TGTGCCAGCAGCCAAGACCCCGGAGTGGCGGAGACCCAGTACTTC
.	TRBV6-5	.	TRBJ1-1	CASSSIKVGTEAFF	TGTGCCAGCAGTTCAATAAAGGTGGGCACTGAAGCTTTCTTT
TRBD1	TRBV4-3	.	TRBJ1-5	CASSQVIGGGQPQHF	TGCGCCAGCAGCCAAGTTATAGGGGGCGGTCAGCCCCAGCATTTT
.	TRBV30	.	TRBJ1-3	CAWATWTGNTIYF	TGTGCCTGGGCGACCTGGACTGGAAACACCATATATTTT
.	TRBV30	few	TRBJ1-5	CAWSVLGYQPQHF	TGTGCCTGGAGTGTACTGGGGTATCAGCCCCAGCATTTT
.	TRBV28	.	TRBJ1-2	CASSFGAYGYTF	TGTGCCAGCAGTTTTGGGGCCTATGGCTACACCTTC
.	TRBV5-1	.	TRBJ2-1	CASSADPPGAYNEQFF	TGCGCCAGCAGCGCGGACCCCCCGGGGGCCTACAATGAGCAGTTCTTC
TRBD2	TRBV5-6	.	TRBJ2-5	CASSFSSGGVQETQYF	TGTGCCAGCAGCTTCTCTAGCGGGGGAGTTCAAGAGACCCAGTACTTC
.	TRBV30	.	TRBJ2-2	CAWTSHRSDTGELFF	TGTGCCTGGACGTCGCACCGGTCGGACACCGGGGAGCTGTTTTTT
.	TRBV30	.	TRBJ1-4	CAWSHPWDRLYEKLFF	TGTGCCTGGAGCCACCCCTGGGACCGATTATATGAAAAACTGTTTTTT
.	TRBV11-2	.	TRBJ1-1	CASSSVGSPEAFF	TGTGCCAGCAGCTCAGTGGGGTCCCCTGAAGCTTTCTTT
TRBD1	TRBV2	few	TRBJ1-2	CASTRTGGDGYTF	TGTGCCAGCACCCGGACAGGGGGAGATGGCTACACCTTC
.	TRBV5-1	.	TRBJ2-6	CASSQAHSGANVLTF	TGCGCCAGCAGCCAAGCCCACTCTGGGGCCAACGTCCTGACTTTC
TRBD1	TRBV29-1	.	TRBJ1-1	CSADRGRGNTEAFF	TGCAGCGCTGACAGGGGGCGCGGGAACACTGAAGCTTTCTTT
.	TRBV4-1	.	TRBJ1-1	CASSHYTNTEAFF	TGCGCCAGCAGCCATTACACGAACACTGAAGCTTTCTTT
TRBD2	TRBV6-5	.	TRBJ2-1	CASSSSGGLAYNEQFF	TGTGCCAGCAGTTCTAGCGGGGGCCTGGCCTACAATGAGCAGTTCTTC